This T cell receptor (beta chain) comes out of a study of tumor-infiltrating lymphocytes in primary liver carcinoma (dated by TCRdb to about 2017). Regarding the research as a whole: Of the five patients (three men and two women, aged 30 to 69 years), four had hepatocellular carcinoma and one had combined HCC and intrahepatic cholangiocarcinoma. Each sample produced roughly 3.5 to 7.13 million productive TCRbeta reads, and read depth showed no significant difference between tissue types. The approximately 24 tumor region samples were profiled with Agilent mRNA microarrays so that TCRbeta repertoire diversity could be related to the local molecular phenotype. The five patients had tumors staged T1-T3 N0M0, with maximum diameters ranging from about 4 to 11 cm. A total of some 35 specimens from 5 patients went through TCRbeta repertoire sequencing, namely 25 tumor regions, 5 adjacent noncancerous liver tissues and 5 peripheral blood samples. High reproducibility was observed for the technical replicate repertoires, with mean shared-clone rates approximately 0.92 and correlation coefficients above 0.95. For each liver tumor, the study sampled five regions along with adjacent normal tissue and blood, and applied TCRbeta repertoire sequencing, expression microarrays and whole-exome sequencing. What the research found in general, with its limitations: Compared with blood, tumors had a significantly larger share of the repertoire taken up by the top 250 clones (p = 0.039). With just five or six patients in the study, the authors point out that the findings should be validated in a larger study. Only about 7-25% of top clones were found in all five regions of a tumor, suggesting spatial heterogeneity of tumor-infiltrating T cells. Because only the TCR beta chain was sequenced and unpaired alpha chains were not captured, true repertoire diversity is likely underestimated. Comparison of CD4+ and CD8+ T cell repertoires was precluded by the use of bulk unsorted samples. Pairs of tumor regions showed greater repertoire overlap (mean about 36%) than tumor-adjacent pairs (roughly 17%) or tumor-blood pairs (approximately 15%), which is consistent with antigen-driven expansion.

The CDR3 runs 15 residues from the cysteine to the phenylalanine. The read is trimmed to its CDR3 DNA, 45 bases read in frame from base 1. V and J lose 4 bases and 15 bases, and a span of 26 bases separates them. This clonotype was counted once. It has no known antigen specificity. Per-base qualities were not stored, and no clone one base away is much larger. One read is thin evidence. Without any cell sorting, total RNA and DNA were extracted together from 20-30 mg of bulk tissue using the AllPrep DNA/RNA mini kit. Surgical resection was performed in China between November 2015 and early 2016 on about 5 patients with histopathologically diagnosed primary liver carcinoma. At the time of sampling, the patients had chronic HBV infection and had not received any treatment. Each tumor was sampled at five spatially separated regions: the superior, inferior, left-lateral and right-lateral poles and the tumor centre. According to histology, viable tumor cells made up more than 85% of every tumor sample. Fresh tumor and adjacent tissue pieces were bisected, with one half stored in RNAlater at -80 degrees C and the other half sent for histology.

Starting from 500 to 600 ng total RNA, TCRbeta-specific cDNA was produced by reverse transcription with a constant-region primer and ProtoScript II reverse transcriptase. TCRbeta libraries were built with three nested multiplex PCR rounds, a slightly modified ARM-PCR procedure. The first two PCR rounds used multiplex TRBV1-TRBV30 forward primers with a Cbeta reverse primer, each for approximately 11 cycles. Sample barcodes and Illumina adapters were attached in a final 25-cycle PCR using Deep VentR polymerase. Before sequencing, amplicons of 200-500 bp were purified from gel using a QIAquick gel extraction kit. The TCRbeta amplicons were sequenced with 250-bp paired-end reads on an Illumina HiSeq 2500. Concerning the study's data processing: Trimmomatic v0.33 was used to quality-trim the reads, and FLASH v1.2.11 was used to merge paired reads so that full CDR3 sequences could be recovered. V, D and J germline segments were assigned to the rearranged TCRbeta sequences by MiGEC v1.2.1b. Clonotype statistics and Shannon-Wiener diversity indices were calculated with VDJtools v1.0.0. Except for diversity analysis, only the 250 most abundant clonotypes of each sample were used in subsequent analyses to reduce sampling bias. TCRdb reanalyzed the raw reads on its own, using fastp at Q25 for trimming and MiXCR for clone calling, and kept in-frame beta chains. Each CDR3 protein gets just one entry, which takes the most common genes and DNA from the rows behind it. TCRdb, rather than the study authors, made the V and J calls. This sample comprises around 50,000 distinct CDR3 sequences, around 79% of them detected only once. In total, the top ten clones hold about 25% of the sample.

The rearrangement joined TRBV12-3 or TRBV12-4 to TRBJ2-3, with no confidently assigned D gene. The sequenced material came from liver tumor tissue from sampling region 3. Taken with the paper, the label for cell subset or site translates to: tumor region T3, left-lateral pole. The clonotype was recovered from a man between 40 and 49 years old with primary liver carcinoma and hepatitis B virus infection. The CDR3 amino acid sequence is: CASSSPEGGTDTHYF. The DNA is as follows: TGTGCCAGCAGTTCCCCCGAAGGTGGCACAGATACACATTATTTT.